This T cell receptor (beta chain) was obtained from a study of blood T cell repertoires in COVID-19. About the research overall: PBMCs, B-cell-depleted T cells, or T cells were the source of the cDNA or gDNA that made up the material.

This study enrolled people aged roughly 18 to 89 from around 25 US geographic areas. Participants were placed into cohorts based on the clinical history they reported. Profiled with immunoSEQ multiplex PCR; TCRdb holds only in-frame clones, not every one. There are 200,000 to 250,000 clones in the sample; 85% occur only once, and about 8.2% lies in the top ten. The germline V and J ends were trimmed by 2 bases and 4 bases, with 21 bases remaining between them. The CDR3 extends over 17 amino acids. Looked up from germline, CDR1 is SGHKS and CDR2 is YYEKEE (reference sequence). This chain joins TRBV5-5 and TRBJ1-1; a weak D match, TRBD1 (6 bases). The sequence came from a woman between 45 and 65 years old with acute COVID-19. Material for sequencing was PBMCs or T cells enriched from blood (not recorded which). In DNA form, the CDR3 reads TGTGCCAGCAGCTTTGACTTGATTCAGGGGCTAGGCACTGAAGCTTTCTTT. Encoded protein: CASSFDLIQGLGTEAFF.